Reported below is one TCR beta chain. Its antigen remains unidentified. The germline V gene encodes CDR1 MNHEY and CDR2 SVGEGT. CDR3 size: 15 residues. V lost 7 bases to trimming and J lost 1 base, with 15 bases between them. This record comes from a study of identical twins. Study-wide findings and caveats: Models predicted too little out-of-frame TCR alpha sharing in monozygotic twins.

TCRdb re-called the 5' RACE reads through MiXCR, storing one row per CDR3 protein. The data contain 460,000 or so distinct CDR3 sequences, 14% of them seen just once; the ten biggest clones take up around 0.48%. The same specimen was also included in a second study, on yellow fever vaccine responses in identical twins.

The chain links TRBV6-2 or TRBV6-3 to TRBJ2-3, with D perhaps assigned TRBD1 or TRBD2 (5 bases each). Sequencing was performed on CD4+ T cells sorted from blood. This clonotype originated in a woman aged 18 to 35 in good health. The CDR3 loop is CASINDGARTDTQYF. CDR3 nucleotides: TGTGCCAGCATCAATGACGGGGCCCGCACAGATACGCAGTATTTT.